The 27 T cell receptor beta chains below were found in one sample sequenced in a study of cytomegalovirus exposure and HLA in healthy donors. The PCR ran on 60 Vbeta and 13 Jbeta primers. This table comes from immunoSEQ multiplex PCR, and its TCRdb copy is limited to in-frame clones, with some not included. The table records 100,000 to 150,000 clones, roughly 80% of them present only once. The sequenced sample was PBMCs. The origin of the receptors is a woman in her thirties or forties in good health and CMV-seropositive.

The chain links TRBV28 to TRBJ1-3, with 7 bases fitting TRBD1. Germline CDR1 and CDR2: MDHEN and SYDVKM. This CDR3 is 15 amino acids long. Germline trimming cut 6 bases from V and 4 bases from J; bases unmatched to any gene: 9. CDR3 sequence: CASSRGQVGGNTIYF. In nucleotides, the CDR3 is TGTGCCAGCAGCCGCGGACAGGTGGGCGGAAACACCATATATTTT.

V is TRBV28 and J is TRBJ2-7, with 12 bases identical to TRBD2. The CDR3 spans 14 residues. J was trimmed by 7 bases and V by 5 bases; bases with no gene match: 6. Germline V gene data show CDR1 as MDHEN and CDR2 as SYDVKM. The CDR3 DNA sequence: TGTGCCAGCAGTCGACTAGCGGGAGACCGGGAGCAGTACTTC. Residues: CASSRLAGDREQYF.

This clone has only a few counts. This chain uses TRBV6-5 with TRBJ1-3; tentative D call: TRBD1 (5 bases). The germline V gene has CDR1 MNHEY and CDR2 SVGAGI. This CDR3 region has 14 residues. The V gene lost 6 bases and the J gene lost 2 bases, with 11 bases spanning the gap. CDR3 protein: CASSTGEAGNTIYF. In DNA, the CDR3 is TGTGCCAGCAGCACGGGGGAGGCTGGAAACACCATATATTTT.

Written as DNA, the CDR3 is TGTGCCTGGGGGGACAGAGATAATTCACCCCTCCACTTT. This codes for CAWGDRDNSPLHF. The chain uses TRBV30 and TRBJ1-6; TRBD1 matches 7 bases. This CDR3 is 13 amino acids long. Germline CDR1 and CDR2: GTSNPN and SVGIG (reference sequence). After removal of 5 bases from V and 5 bases from J, the junction contained 3 bases not matched to a gene.

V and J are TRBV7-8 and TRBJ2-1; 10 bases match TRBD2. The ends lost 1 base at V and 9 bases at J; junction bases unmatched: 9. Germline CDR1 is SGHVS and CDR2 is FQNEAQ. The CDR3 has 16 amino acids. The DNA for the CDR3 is TGTGCCAGCAGCTTAGGGCTAGCGGGAGCACTGGGTGAGCAGTTCTTC. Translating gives CASSLGLAGALGEQFF.

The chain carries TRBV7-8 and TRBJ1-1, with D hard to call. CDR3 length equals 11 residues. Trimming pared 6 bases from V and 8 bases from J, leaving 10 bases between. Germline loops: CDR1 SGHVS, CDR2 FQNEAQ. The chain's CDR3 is CASSLNSEAFF. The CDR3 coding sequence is TGTGCCAGCAGTCTTAATTCGGAAGCTTTCTTT.

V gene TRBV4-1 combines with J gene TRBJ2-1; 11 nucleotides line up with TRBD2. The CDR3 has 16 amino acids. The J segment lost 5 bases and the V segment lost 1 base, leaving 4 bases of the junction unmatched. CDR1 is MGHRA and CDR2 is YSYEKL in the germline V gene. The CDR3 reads CASSQALAGGNNEQFF. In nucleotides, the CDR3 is TGCGCCAGCAGCCAAGCCCTAGCGGGGGGCAACAATGAGCAGTTCTTC.

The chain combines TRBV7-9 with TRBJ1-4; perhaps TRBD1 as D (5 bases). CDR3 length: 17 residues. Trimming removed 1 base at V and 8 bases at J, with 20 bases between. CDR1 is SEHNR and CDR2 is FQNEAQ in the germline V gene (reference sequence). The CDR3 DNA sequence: TGTGCCAGCAGCTTAGTTCGTGAGGCGACAGTCGGCGAAAAACTGTTTTTT. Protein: CASSLVREATVGEKLFF. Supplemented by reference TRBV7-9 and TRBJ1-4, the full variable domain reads DTGVSQNPRHKITKRGQNVTFRCDPISEHNRLYWYRQTLGQGPEFLTYFQNEAQLEKSRLLSDRFSAERPKGSFSTLEIQRTEQGDSAMYLCASSLVREATVGEKLFFGSGTQLSVL.

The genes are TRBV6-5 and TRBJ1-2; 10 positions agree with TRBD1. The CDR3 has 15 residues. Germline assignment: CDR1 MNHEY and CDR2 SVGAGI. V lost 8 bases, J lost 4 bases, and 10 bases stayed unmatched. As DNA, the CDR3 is TGTGCCAGCTCATTCCGGGACAGGGGTTCCTATGGCTACACCTTC. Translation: CASSFRDRGSYGYTF.

The DNA of the CDR3 is TGCAGCGGTTCAGGGGGTGATACTAACTATGGCTACACCTTC. It specifies CSGSGGDTNYGYTF. The V gene is TRBV29-1, the J gene TRBJ1-2; 7 positions match TRBD1. Germline CDR1 SQVTM, CDR2 ANQGSEA. Trimming at V came to 7 bases and at J to 0 bases, leaving 8 bases not matched to a gene. The CDR3 is made up of 14 amino acids.

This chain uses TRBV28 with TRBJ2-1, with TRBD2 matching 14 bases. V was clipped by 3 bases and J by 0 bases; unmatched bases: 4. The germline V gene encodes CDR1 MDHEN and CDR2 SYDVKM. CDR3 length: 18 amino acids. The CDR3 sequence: CASSFRLAGGPSYNEQFF. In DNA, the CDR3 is TGTGCCAGCAGTTTTCGACTAGCGGGAGGGCCCTCCTACAATGAGCAGTTCTTC.

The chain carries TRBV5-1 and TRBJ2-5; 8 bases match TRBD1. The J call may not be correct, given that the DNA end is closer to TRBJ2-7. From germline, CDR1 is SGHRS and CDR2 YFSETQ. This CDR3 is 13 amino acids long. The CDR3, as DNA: TGCGCCAGCAGCCCGGACAGGGAGGCCGAGCAGTACTTC. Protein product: CASSPDREAEQYF.

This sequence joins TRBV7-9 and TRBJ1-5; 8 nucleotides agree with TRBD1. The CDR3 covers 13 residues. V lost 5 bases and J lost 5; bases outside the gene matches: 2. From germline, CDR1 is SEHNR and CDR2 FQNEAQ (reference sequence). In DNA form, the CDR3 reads TGTGCCAGCAGCGGACAGGGACATCAGCCCCAGCATTTT. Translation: CASSGQGHQPQHF.

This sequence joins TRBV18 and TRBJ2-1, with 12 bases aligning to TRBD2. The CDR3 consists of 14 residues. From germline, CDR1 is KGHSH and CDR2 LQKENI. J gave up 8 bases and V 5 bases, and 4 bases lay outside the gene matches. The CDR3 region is CASSVGLAGDEQFF. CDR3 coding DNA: TGTGCCAGCTCAGTGGGACTAGCGGGTGATGAGCAGTTCTTC.

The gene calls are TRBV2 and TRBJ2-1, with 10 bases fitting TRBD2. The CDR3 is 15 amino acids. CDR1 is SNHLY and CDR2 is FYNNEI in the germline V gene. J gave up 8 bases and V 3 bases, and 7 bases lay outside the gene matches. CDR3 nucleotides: TGTGCCAGCAGTGAGGAAAGCGGGGGGGCCCATGAGCAGTTCTTC. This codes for CASSEESGGAHEQFF.

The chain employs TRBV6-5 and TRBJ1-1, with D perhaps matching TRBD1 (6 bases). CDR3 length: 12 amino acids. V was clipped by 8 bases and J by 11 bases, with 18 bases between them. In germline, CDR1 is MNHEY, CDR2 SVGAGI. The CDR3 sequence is CASGERGNVAFF. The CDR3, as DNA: TGTGCCAGCGGCGAAAGGGGGAACGTGGCTTTCTTT.

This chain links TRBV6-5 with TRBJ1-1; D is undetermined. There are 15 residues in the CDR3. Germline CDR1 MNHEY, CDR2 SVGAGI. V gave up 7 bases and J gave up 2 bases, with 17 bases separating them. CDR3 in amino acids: CASIENSKSNTEAFF. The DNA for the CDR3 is TGTGCCAGCATTGAGAATTCGAAAAGTAACACTGAAGCTTTCTTT.

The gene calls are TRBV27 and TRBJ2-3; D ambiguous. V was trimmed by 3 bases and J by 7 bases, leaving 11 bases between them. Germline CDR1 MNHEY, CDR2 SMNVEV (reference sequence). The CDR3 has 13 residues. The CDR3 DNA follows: TGTGCCAGCAGTTTGGGCCAAAGTAATACGCAGTATTTT. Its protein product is CASSLGQSNTQYF.

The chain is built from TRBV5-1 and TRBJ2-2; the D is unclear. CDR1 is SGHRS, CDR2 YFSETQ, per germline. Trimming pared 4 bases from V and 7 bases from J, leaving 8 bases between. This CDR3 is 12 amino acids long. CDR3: CASSKAVGELFF. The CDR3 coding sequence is TGCGCCAGCAGCAAGGCGGTCGGGGAGCTGTTTTTT.

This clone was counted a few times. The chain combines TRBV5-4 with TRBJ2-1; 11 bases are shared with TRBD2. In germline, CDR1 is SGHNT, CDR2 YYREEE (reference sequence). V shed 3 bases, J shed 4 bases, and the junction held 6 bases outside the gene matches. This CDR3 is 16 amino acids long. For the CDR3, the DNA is TGTGCCAGCAGCTATGGGGGACTAGCGGCTTACAATGAGCAGTTCTTC. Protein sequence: CASSYGGLAAYNEQFF.

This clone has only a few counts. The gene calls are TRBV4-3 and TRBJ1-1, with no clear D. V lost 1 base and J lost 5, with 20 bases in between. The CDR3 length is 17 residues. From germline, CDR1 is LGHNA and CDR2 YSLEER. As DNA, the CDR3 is TGCGCCAGCAGCCAAGCAACTTCCCCAGTGATCAGGACTGAAGCTTTCTTT. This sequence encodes CASSQATSPVIRTEAFF.

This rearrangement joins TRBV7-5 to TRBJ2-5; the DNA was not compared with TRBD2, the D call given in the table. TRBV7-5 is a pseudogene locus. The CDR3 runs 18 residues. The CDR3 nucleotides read TGTGTCAGAAGCTCCCCCTTGCGGGGGGCCAGGTACCAAGAGACCCAGTACTTC. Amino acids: CVRSSPLRGARYQETQYF.

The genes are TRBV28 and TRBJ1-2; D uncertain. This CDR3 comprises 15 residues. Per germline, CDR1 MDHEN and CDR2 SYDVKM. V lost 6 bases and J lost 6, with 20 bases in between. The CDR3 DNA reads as TGTGCCAGCAGGGCCCCGGGCTTACTCGGGAATGGCTACACCTTC. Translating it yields CASRAPGLLGNGYTF.

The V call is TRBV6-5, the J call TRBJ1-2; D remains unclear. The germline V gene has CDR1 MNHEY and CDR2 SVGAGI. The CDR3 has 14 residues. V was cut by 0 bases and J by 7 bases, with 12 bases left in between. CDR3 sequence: CASSYSKASGGYTF. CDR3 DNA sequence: TGTGCCAGCAGTTACTCGAAAGCTAGCGGTGGCTACACCTTC.

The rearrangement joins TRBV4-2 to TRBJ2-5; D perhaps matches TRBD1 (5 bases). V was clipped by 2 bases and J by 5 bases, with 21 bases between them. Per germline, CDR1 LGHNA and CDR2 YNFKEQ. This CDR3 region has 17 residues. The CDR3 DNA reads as TGTGCCAGCAGCCAATACGTCGACAGAATCCGAGTGGAGACCCAGTACTTC. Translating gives CASSQYVDRIRVETQYF.

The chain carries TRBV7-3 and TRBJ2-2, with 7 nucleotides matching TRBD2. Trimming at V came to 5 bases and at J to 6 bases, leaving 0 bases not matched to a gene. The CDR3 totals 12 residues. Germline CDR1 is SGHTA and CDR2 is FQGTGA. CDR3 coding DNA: TGTGCCAGCAGCACTAGCGCCGGGGAGCTGTTTTTT. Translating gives CASSTSAGELFF.

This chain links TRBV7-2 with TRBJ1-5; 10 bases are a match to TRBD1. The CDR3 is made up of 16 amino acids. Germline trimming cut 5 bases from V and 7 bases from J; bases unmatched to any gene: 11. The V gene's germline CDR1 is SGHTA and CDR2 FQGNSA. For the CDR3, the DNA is TGTGCCAGCAGCCCCCGGGACAGGGGATGGAGGCAGCCCCAGCATTTT. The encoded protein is CASSPRDRGWRQPQHF.